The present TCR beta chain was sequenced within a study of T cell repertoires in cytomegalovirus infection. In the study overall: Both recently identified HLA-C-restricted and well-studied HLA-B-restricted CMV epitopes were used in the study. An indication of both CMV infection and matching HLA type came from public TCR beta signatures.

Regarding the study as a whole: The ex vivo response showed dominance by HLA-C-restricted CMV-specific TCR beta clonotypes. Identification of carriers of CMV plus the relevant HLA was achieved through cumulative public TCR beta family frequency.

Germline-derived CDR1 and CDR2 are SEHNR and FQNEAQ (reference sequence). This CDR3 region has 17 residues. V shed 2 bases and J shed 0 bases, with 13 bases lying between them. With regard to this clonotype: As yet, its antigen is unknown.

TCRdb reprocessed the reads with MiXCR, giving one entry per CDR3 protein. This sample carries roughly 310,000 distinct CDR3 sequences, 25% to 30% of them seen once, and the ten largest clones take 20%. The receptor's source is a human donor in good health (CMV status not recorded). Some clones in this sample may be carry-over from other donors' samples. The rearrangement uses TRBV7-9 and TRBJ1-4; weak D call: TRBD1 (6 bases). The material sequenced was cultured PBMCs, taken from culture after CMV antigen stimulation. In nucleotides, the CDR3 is TGTGCCAGCAGCTTATATGGGGGCAGCGCAACTAATGAAAAACTGTTTTTT. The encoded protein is CASSLYGGSATNEKLFF.